The 25 T cell receptor beta chains listed next were all sequenced from one sample in a study of cytomegalovirus exposure and HLA in healthy donors. The study ran its PCR with 60 Vbeta and 13 Jbeta primers. Repertoires were generated with immunoSEQ multiplex PCR, while TCRdb's copy carries only in-frame clones and drops some. The data hold around 120,000 clones, with about 83% observed a single time. Sequencing was performed on PBMCs. The receptors come from a man aged 30-40 years in good health and CMV-seronegative.

V usage is TRBV28 and J usage is TRBJ1-2, with D perhaps matching TRBD1 (6 bases). The CDR3 extends over 15 amino acids. V was shortened by 2 bases and J by 4 bases, with 14 bases between the two germline ends. The germline V gene encodes CDR1 MDHEN and CDR2 SYDVKM. The CDR3 is CASSLGGAGGYGYTF. For the CDR3, the DNA is TGTGCCAGCAGTTTAGGGGGGGCCGGGGGCTATGGCTACACCTTC.

The rearrangement links TRBV28 to TRBJ1-1; 8 nucleotides line up with TRBD1. The CDR3 consists of 11 residues. With 6 bases clipped from V and 11 bases from J, the junction kept 5 bases outside the gene matches. Germline lookup yields CDR1 MDHEN and CDR2 SYDVKM. CDR3 sequence (DNA): TGTGCCAGCAGGCGACAGGGGTATGCTTTCTTT. Translating gives CASRRQGYAFF. Together with reference TRBV28 and TRBJ1-1, the CDR3 gives the full variable domain: DVKVTQSSRYLVKRTGEKVFLECVQDMDHENMFWYRQDPGLGLRLIYFSYDVKMKEKGDIPEGYSVSREKKERFSLILESASTNQTSMYLCASRRQGYAFFGQGTRLTVV.

This chain links TRBV19 with TRBJ1-1; no clear D. CDR3 length equals 14 residues. V lost 3 bases and J lost 0, with 8 bases in between. In germline, CDR1 is LNHDA, CDR2 SQIVND (reference sequence). CDR3 region: CASSIKQMNTEAFF. CDR3 nucleotides: TGTGCCAGTAGTATTAAACAGATGAACACTGAAGCTTTCTTT.

This sequence joins TRBV4-3 and TRBJ1-6, with TRBD1 matching over 8 bases. V lost 5 bases and J lost 10; bases outside the gene matches: 10. CDR3 length equals 15 residues. Germline CDR1 and CDR2: LGHNA and YSLEER. CDR3 sequence reads: CASSAFPDRDSPLHF. Written as DNA, the CDR3 is TGCGCCAGCAGCGCGTTCCCGGACAGGGACTCACCCCTCCACTTT.

The gene calls are TRBV19 and TRBJ1-5, with a tentative D call TRBD1 (5 bases). The V gene's germline CDR1 is LNHDA and CDR2 SQIVND (reference sequence). The CDR3 length is 12 residues. With 8 bases removed from V and 6 bases from J, the gap between germline ends came to 11 bases. CDR3 DNA sequence: TGTGCCAGTGCAGGGTCGGGTCAGCCCCAGCATTTT. Protein product: CASAGSGQPQHF. Full variable domain (missing parts from reference TRBV19 and TRBJ1-5): DGGITQSPKYLFRKEGQNVTLSCEQNLNHDAMYWYRQDPGQGLRLIYYSQIVNDFQKGDIAEGYSVSREKKESFPLTVTSAQKNPTAFYLCASAGSGQPQHFGDGTRLSIL.

The gene calls are TRBV5-1 and TRBJ2-7, with TRBD2 matching over 8 bases. CDR1 is SGHRS, CDR2 YFSETQ, per germline. V trimming: 4 bases; J trimming: 6 bases; junction bases outside the gene matches: 9. The CDR3 length is 14 residues. Here the CDR3 reads CASSRAGGPSEQYF. The CDR3 DNA sequence: TGCGCCAGCAGCCGGGCGGGGGGACCCTCCGAGCAGTACTTC.

The chain joins TRBV6-1 to TRBJ1-4, with D unclear. The V end lost 11 bases, the J end lost 3 bases, and 13 bases lay between the germline ends. Germline CDR1 MNHNS, CDR2 SASEGT. This CDR3 is 13 amino acids long. CDR3 sequence: CASRQSANEKLFF. As DNA, the CDR3 is TGTGCCTCCCGACAATCGGCTAATGAAAAACTGTTTTTT.

The rearrangement uses TRBV7-8 and TRBJ2-2, with a possible D match to TRBD2 (5 bases). The CDR3 consists of 14 residues. The germline V and J ends were trimmed by 1 base and 6 bases, with 9 bases remaining between them. Germline CDR1 SGHVS, CDR2 FQNEAQ. The CDR3 protein is CASSLVSGAGELFF. The CDR3 DNA reads as TGTGCCAGCAGCTTAGTTTCCGGGGCCGGGGAGCTGTTTTTT.

This clone occurred a few times. The chain uses TRBV7-6 and TRBJ1-6, with TRBD1 matching 7 bases. From germline, CDR1 is SGHVS and CDR2 FNYEAQ. There are 14 residues in the CDR3. Germline trimming cut 5 bases from V and 10 bases from J; bases unmatched to any gene: 8. The CDR3, as DNA: TGTGCCAGCAGCGCCCGACAGGGAAACTCACCCCTCCACTTT. This encodes CASSARQGNSPLHF. Complete variable domain (other parts from reference TRBV7-6 and TRBJ1-6): GAGVSQSPRYKVTKRGQDVALRCDPISGHVSLYWYRQALGQGPEFLTYFNYEAQQDKSGLPNDRFSAERPEGSISTLTIQRTEQRDSAMYRCASSARQGNSPLHFGNGTRLTVT.

In its sample, this clone was seen once. The rearrangement links TRBV7-2 to TRBJ1-3; tentatively, D is TRBD1 (5 bases). This CDR3 contains 15 residues. V was trimmed by 2 bases and J by 7 bases, leaving 15 bases between them. Per the germline V gene, CDR1 is SGHTA and CDR2 is FQGNSA. CDR3 sequence reads: CASSLIPGPGNTIYF. The CDR3 bases are TGTGCCAGCAGCTTAATCCCAGGGCCAGGTAACACCATATATTTT.

The chain is built from TRBV5-1 and TRBJ1-1; 9 bases align to TRBD1. Germline V gene sequence: CDR1 SGHRS, CDR2 YFSETQ. The CDR3 consists of 15 residues. With V trimmed by 0 bases and J by 4 bases, 4 bases remained unmatched. The CDR3 bases are TGCGCCAGCAGCTTGGACAGGGGGCGCGTCACTGAAGCTTTCTTT. It yields the protein CASSLDRGRVTEAFF. Together with reference TRBV5-1 and TRBJ1-1, the CDR3 gives the full variable domain: KAGVTQTPRYLIKTRGQQVTLSCSPISGHRSVSWYQQTPGQGLQFLFEYFSETQRNKGNFPGRFSGRQFSNSRSEMNVSTLELGDSALYLCASSLDRGRVTEAFFGQGTRLTVV.

The rearrangement links TRBV12-5 to TRBJ1-1; a possible D gene is TRBD1 (6 bases). The CDR3 runs 16 residues. V was shortened by 5 bases and J by 0 bases, with 16 bases between the two germline ends. The germline gives CDR1 LGHNT, CDR2 FRNRAP. DNA of the CDR3: TGTGCTAGTGGTAGGGGGGAGGGGACGGTGAACACTGAAGCTTTCTTT. The encoded protein is CASGRGEGTVNTEAFF.

The V call is TRBV5-5, the J call TRBJ1-5; unclear D gene. The CDR3 runs 13 residues. V dropped 2 bases and J dropped 6 bases, with 9 bases sitting between them. Germline V gene lookup returns CDR1 SGHKS and CDR2 YYEKEE (reference sequence). CDR3 nucleotide sequence: TGTGCCAGCAGCTTCGCCGGAGGTCAGCCCCAGCATTTT. Amino acid sequence: CASSFAGGQPQHF.

The chain carries TRBV5-6 and TRBJ1-4, with D tentatively TRBD1 (6 bases). Germline CDR1 and CDR2: SGHDT and YYEEEE. V lost 4 bases to trimming and J lost 6 bases, with 13 bases between them. The CDR3 is made up of 14 amino acids. DNA of the CDR3: TGTGCCAGCAGCACAGGGAGAAGGGATGAAAAACTGTTTTTT. Translated, it gives CASSTGRRDEKLFF.

The rearrangement joins TRBV19 to TRBJ1-1, with 9 nucleotides matching TRBD1. The CDR3 spans 14 residues. CDR1 LNHDA and CDR2 SQIVND come from the germline V gene (reference sequence). The V segment lost 4 bases and the J segment 10 bases; nucleotides outside the gene matches: 10. The CDR3 bases are TGTGCCAGTAGTACTGGACAGGGGTTCATCGCAGCTTTCTTT. Its translation is CASSTGQGFIAAFF.

CDR3 region: CASSYVSTGYNEQFF. CDR3 nucleotides: TGTGCCAGCAGTTACGTTTCAACAGGATACAATGAGCAGTTCTTC. The rearrangement links TRBV6-5 to TRBJ2-1; D possibly corresponds to TRBD1 (5 bases). The V gene lost 2 bases and the J gene lost 4 bases, with 12 bases spanning the gap. CDR1 is MNHEY and CDR2 is SVGAGI in the germline V gene. The CDR3 runs to 15 residues.

The chain uses TRBV7-8 and TRBJ2-6, with 7 positions matching TRBD2. Unmatched junction bases numbered 1, after V lost 1 base and J lost 1 base. The germline CDR1 and CDR2 sequences are SGHVS and FQNEAQ. This CDR3 region has 16 residues. The CDR3 DNA reads as TGTGCCAGCAGCTTAGTCGGGGGGTCTGGGGCCAACGTCCTGACTTTC. Protein product: CASSLVGGSGANVLTF.

The chain employs TRBV6-5 and TRBJ1-1; no firm D call. Trimming left V 6 bases short and J 0 bases short, with 11 bases between. The germline gives CDR1 MNHEY, CDR2 SVGAGI. The CDR3 has 14 residues. In DNA form, the CDR3 reads TGTGCCAGCAGCAGACAATTCATGAACACTGAAGCTTTCTTT. Its translation: CASSRQFMNTEAFF.

This chain joins TRBV6-5 and TRBJ2-7, with 9 bases lining up with TRBD1. CDR3 length: 16 amino acids. Per the germline V gene, CDR1 is MNHEY and CDR2 is SVGAGI. The V gene end was trimmed by 4 bases and the J gene end by 3 bases; junction bases not matched to a gene: 10. This CDR3 reads CASSFHRGRHLYEQYF. In nucleotides, the CDR3 is TGTGCCAGCAGTTTTCACAGGGGGCGTCACCTCTACGAGCAGTACTTC.

The chain links TRBV13 to TRBJ1-3; possible D gene TRBD1, 6 bases. Trimming stripped 3 bases from V and 1 base from J, with 10 bases between. Germline CDR1 PRHDT, CDR2 FYEKMQ (reference sequence). This CDR3 has 15 residues. The DNA for the CDR3 is TGTGCCAGCAGCTTCGGACAGTTATCTGGAAACACCATATATTTT. Its protein product is CASSFGQLSGNTIYF. Combining the CDR3 with reference TRBV13 and TRBJ1-3 gives the whole variable domain AAGVIQSPRHLIKEKRETATLKCYPIPRHDTVYWYQQGPGQDPQFLISFYEKMQSDKGSIPDRFSAQQFSDYHSELNMSSLELGDSALYFCASSFGQLSGNTIYFGEGSWLTVV.

The rearrangement uses TRBV28 and TRBJ1-1; a weak D match, TRBD1 (5 bases). Trimming pared 6 bases from V and 0 bases from J, leaving 14 bases between. Germline V gene data show CDR1 as MDHEN and CDR2 as SYDVKM. This CDR3 has 15 amino acids. CDR3 sequence: CASSSQGGMNTEAFF. CDR3 in DNA: TGTGCCAGCAGCTCCCAGGGTGGGATGAACACTGAAGCTTTCTTT.

This clone was found once. Other nucleotide sequences in the sample specify the same CDR3. CDR3: CASSYRGQTNYGYTF. CDR3 coding DNA: TGTGCCAGCAGTTACCGGGGACAAACCAACTATGGCTACACCTTC. The V call is TRBV6-5, the J call TRBJ1-2, with D perhaps TRBD1 (6 bases). With 2 bases removed from V and 2 bases from J, the gap between germline ends came to 12 bases. The germline gives CDR1 MNHEY, CDR2 SVGAGI. There are 15 residues in the CDR3.

V gene TRBV28 combines with J gene TRBJ2-1, with 7 nucleotides matching TRBD2. Germline CDR1 reads MDHEN; CDR2 reads SYDVKM. The CDR3 covers 14 residues. V lost 7 bases to trimming and J lost 3 bases; unmatched junction nucleotides: 6. The CDR3 loop reads CASISGLGYNEQFF. Written as DNA, the CDR3 is TGTGCCAGCATTAGCGGGCTGGGCTACAATGAGCAGTTCTTC.

The chain joins TRBV5-4 to TRBJ1-5; D gene ambiguous. V dropped 3 bases and J dropped 2 bases, with 15 bases sitting between them. Germline assignment: CDR1 SGHNT and CDR2 YYREEE (reference sequence). This CDR3 has 16 residues. CDR3 region: CASSSGGGSGNQPQHF. In nucleotides, the CDR3 is TGTGCCAGCAGCTCCGGCGGCGGATCCGGCAATCAGCCCCAGCATTTT.

The J gene is TRBJ1-6, the V gene TRBV7-9; TRBD1 matches 8 bases. The germline V gene encodes CDR1 SEHNR and CDR2 FQNEAQ (reference sequence). The trim removed 3 bases at V and 10 bases at J, leaving 8 bases unmatched. This CDR3 is 15 amino acids long. The CDR3 is CASSFAQDRGSPLHF. The CDR3 nucleotides are TGTGCCAGCAGCTTCGCCCAAGACAGGGGCTCACCCCTCCACTTT.